A selection of T cell receptor beta chains follows, all from one sample in a study of OX40 agonist ivuxolimab in advanced cancers. Profiling relied on immunoSEQ multiplex PCR, and the TCRdb table lists in-frame clones only, not all of them. The sample lists tens of thousands of clones, about 82% occurring once. The sample here was CD4+ or CD8+ T cells sorted from blood, taken in a trial of the OX40 agonist ivuxolimab. The receptor set was obtained from an adult with an advanced solid tumor such as melanoma, head and neck, liver or kidney cancer. Each CDR3 is given with its conserved first and last residue. A D gene is named only where the DNA matches it firmly. Clone size, where shown, is once, few, many, or a class for clones that have expanded.

j_gene | abundance | v_gene | d_gene | CDR3aa | CDR3nt
TRBJ2-7 | . | TRBV30 | . | CAWSRGLYSYEQYF | TGTGCCTGGAGTCGGGGATTGTACTCCTACGAGCAGTACTTC
TRBJ2-1 | . | TRBV25-1 | . | CASSTDYNEQFF | TGTGCCAGCAGTACAGACTACAATGAGCAGTTCTTC
TRBJ2-2 | . | TRBV11-3 | . | CASSLGQGRTGELFF | TGTGCCAGCAGCTTAGGCCAAGGGAGAACCGGGGAGCTGTTTTTT
TRBJ1-4 | . | TRBV4-2 | . | CASSQAEGINEKLFF | TGTGCCAGCAGCCAAGCAGAGGGCATTAATGAAAAACTGTTTTTT
TRBJ2-1 | few | TRBV6-5 | TRBD2 | CASSYSSSGAYNEQFF | TGTGCCAGCAGTTACTCTTCTAGCGGAGCTTACAATGAGCAGTTCTTC
TRBJ2-3 | . | TRBV18 | TRBD2 | CASQTSGRKSADTQYF | TGTGCCAGCCAGACTAGCGGGAGGAAGAGCGCAGATACGCAGTATTTT
TRBJ1-1 | . | TRBV7-6 | . | CASSRRADTEAFF | TGTGCCAGCAGCCGACGCGCGGACACTGAAGCTTTCTTT
TRBJ2-5 | . | TRBV14 | TRBD2 | CASSHLLAGAQETQYF | TGTGCCAGCAGCCATTTGCTAGCGGGGGCTCAAGAGACCCAGTACTTC
TRBJ2-1 | . | TRBV18 | . | CASSPRQGKSGEQFF | TGTGCCAGCTCACCACGGCAGGGGAAGAGTGGTGAGCAGTTCTTC
TRBJ2-3 | . | TRBV5-1 | . | CASRGTDTQYF | TGCGCCAGCAGAGGCACAGATACGCAGTATTTT
TRBJ1-2 | . | TRBV7-9 | . | CASSQAALRYGYTF | TGTGCCAGCAGCCAGGCCGCGCTCCGCTATGGCTACACCTTC
TRBJ1-1 | . | TRBV28 | . | CASKGGGHAFF | TGTGCCAGCAAGGGGGGGGGCCACGCTTTCTTT
TRBJ2-3 | . | TRBV7-2 | TRBD2 | CASSLGIAGMRDTQYF | TGTGCCAGCAGCTTAGGTATAGCGGGGATGCGGGATACGCAGTATTTT
TRBJ1-2 | . | TRBV5-1 | TRBD1 | CASRSFGTVSNYGYTF | TGCGCCAGCAGGAGTTTCGGGACAGTTTCTAACTATGGCTACACCTTC
TRBJ2-1 | . | TRBV6-6 | TRBD2 | CASRERGPYEQFF | TGTGCCAGCAGAGAGCGGGGCCCCTATGAGCAGTTCTTC
TRBJ2-1 | once | TRBV7-9 | TRBD1 | CASSTDRETDEQFF | TGTGCCAGCAGCACCGACAGGGAAACGGATGAGCAGTTCTTC
TRBJ2-5 | . | TRBV7-9 | TRBD1 | CASSLAKGQQKETQYF | TGTGCCAGCAGCTTAGCGAAGGGACAGCAGAAAGAGACCCAGTACTTC
TRBJ2-1 | . | TRBV28 | TRBD1 | CASSLATGTGSYNEQFF | TGTGCCAGCAGTTTAGCCACCGGGACAGGCTCCTACAATGAGCAGTTCTTC
TRBJ2-1 | . | TRBV28 | TRBD1 | CASRAPGQIYNEQFF | TGTGCCAGCCGCGCTCCGGGACAGATCTACAATGAGCAGTTCTTC
TRBJ2-3 | . | TRBV30 | TRBD2 | CAWRVGGSTDTQYF | TGTGCCTGGAGGGTCGGGGGGAGCACAGATACGCAGTATTTT
TRBJ2-1 | . | TRBV11-3 | TRBD2 | CASSLGAGIDNEQFF | TGTGCCAGCAGCTTGGGAGCGGGAATCGACAATGAGCAGTTCTTC
TRBJ2-1 | . | TRBV9 | . | CASSVDGRTGFNEQFF | TGTGCCAGCAGCGTAGACGGGCGGACCGGCTTCAATGAGCAGTTCTTC
TRBJ2-7 | . | TRBV7-2 | . | CASSSTRGYEQYF | TGTGCCAGCAGTTCGACTAGGGGGTACGAGCAGTACTTC
TRBJ2-7 | . | TRBV10-2 | . | CASSDDSTYEQYF | TGCGCCAGCAGTGATGACTCCACCTACGAGCAGTACTTC
TRBJ1-6 | . | TRBV18 | . | CASSNRAEGSPLHF | TGTGCCAGCTCAAACAGGGCGGAGGGGTCACCCCTCCACTTT
TRBJ1-3 | . | TRBV27 | . | CASSLDSGNTIYF | TGTGCCAGCAGTTTAGACTCTGGAAACACCATATATTTT
TRBJ2-7 | . | TRBV10-3 | TRBD1 | CAIRGQGGEQYF | TGTGCCATCAGAGGACAGGGAGGCGAGCAGTACTTC
TRBJ2-4 | . | TRBV5-1 | . | CASAVGTAKNIQYF | TGCGCCAGCGCGGTCGGGACAGCCAAAAACATTCAGTACTTC
TRBJ1-5 | . | TRBV27 | . | CASSPRGGPYSNQPQHF | TGTGCCAGCAGTCCCCGGGGGGGGCCCTATAGCAATCAGCCCCAGCATTTT
TRBJ1-4 | once | TRBV5-1 | . | CASSLVLAGDEKLFF | TGCGCCAGCAGCTTGGTTTTGGCCGGGGATGAAAAACTGTTTTTT
TRBJ1-6 | . | TRBV28 | . | CASRPLGLISPLHF | TGTGCCAGCAGGCCTCTGGGGCTCATTTCACCCCTCCACTTT
TRBJ2-3 | . | TRBV11-2 | . | CASSLVWADTQYF | TGTGCCAGCAGCCTAGTATGGGCAGATACGCAGTATTTT